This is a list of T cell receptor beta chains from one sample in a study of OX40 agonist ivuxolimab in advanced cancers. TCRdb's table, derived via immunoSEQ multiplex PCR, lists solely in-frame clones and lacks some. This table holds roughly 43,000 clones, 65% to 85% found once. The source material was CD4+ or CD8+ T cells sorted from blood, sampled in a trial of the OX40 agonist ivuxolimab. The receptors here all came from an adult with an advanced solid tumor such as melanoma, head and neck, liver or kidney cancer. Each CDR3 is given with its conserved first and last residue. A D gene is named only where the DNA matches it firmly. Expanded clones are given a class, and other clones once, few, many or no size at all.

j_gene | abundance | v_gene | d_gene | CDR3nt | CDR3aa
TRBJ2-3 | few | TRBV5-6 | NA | TGTGCCAGCAGTCTAAGGTCCGGGGGAGGCACAGATACGCAGTATTTT | CASSLRSGGGTDTQYF
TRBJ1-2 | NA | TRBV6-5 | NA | TGTGCCAGCAGGCCCCCGGGTGTTACCTGGGGCCACACCTTC | CASRPPGVTWGHTF
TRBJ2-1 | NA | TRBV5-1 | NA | TGCGCCAGCAGCTTGGAGGGGGGCTCCTACAATGAGCAGTTCTTC | CASSLEGGSYNEQFF
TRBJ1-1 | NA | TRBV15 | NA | TGTGCCACCAGGAGGGGTGAGACCGCACTCATGAACACTGAAGCTTTCTTT | CATRRGETALMNTEAFF
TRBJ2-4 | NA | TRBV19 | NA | TGTGCCAGTAACGGGGGCGCAGGGAACATTCAGTACTTC | CASNGGAGNIQYF
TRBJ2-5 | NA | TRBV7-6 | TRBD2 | TGTGCCAGCAGCGCACCCTCTAGCGGGCAAGAGACCCAGTACTTC | CASSAPSSGQETQYF
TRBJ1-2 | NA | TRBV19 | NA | TGTGCCAGTAGTGGCGGACAGTCTATTAACTATGGCTACACCTTC | CASSGGQSINYGYTF
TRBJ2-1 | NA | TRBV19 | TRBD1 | TGTGCCAGTAGTATCCGGGACAGGGGGCGTAATGAGCAGTTCTTC | CASSIRDRGRNEQFF
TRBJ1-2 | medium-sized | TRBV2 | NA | TGTGCCACCCATGGGACGAATCTTTATGGCTACACCTTC | CATHGTNLYGYTF
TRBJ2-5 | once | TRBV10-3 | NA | TGTGCCATCAGGGACGCAGGGTGGCCCAACTCGGAGACCCAGTACTTC | CAIRDAGWPNSETQYF
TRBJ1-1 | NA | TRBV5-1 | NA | TGCGCCAGCAGCTTAATTCGGGGGCAAACTGAAGCTTTCTTT | CASSLIRGQTEAFF
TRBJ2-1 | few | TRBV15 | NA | TGTGCCACCAGCAGAGATTACAGGGATGAGCAGTTCTTC | CATSRDYRDEQFF
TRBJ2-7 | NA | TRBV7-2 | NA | TGTGCCAGCAGCCTCTCCTACGAGCAGTACTTC | CASSLSYEQYF
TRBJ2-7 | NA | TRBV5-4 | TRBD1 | TGTGCCAGCAGCTTGGGACAGGGTAGCCCCTACGAGCAGTACTTC | CASSLGQGSPYEQYF
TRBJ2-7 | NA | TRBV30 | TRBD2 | TGTGCCTGGAGGACCCCCGCGGGGGGGAACGAGCAGTACTTC | CAWRTPAGGNEQYF
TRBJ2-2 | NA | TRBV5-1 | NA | TGCGCCAGCAGCTGGGGGCTTCTCGTTTTCGCGAACACCGGGGAGCTGTTTTTT | CASSWGLLVFANTGELFF
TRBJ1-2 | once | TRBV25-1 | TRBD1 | TGTGCCAGCAGTCAACCCCTTGTCGGACAGGGGAATGGCTACACCTTC | CASSQPLVGQGNGYTF
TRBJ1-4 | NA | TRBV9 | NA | TGTGCCAGCAGCGTAGAGATAGGGGCTAATGAAAAACTGTTTTTT | CASSVEIGANEKLFF
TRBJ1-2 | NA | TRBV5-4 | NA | TGTGCCAGCAGCCAAGGGGAGGGACGCTACACCTTC | CASSQGEGRYTF
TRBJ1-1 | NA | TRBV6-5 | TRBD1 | TGTGCCAGCAGTAAATTAACAGGGGTCGGCGAAGCTTTCTTT | CASSKLTGVGEAFF
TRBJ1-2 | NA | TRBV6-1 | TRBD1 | TGTGCCAGTAAGGGGACAGGCTCCAACTATGGCTACACCTTC | CASKGTGSNYGYTF
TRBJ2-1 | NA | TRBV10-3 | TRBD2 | TGTGCCATCAGTCTGACTAGCGGGGGTACGAATGAGCAGTTCTTC | CAISLTSGGTNEQFF
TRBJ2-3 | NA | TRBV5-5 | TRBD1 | TGTGCCAGCAGGCCGACAGGGGGTTCAACGGATACGCAGTATTTT | CASRPTGGSTDTQYF
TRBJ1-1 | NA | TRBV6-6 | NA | TGTGCCAGCAGTTACGGTCAGCTTGATGGGACTGAAGCTTTCTTT | CASSYGQLDGTEAFF
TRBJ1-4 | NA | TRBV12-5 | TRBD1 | TGTGCTAGTGGTTATACAGGGGCTAGTGAAAAACTGTTTTTT | CASGYTGASEKLFF
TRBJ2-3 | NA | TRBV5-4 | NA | TGTGCCAGCAGCTCCCCCCTGATCACAGATACGCAGTATTTT | CASSSPLITDTQYF
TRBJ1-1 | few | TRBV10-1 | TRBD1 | TGCGCCAGCGGACAGGGGCAAGTAAAATCTGAAGCTTTCTTT | CASGQGQVKSEAFF
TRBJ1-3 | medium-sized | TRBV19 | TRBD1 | TGTGCCAGTACTGACAGGGGGGCTGGAAACACCATATATTTT | CASTDRGAGNTIYF
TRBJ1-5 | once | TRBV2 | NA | TGTGCCAGCAGCTACGGGGGGGGCGGTCAGCCCCAGCATTTT | CASSYGGGGQPQHF
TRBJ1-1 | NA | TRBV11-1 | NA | TGTGCCAGCAGCCTCGACGGACAGTACATCACTGAAGCTTTCTTT | CASSLDGQYITEAFF
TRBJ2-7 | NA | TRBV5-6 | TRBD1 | TGTGCCAGCAGCTTGTGGACAGGGCGCGAGCAGTACTTC | CASSLWTGREQYF
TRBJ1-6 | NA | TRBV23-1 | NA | TGCGCCAGCCTAAATGGCCAGGACTTTTCCTATAATTCACCCCTCCACTTT | CASLNGQDFSYNSPLHF
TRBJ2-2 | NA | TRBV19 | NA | TGTGCCAGTAGTATAGTAGGAGGGCGAAACACCGGGGAGCTGTTTTTT | CASSIVGGRNTGELFF
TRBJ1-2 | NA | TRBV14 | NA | TGTGCCAGCAGCCAAGTGGGTAAAGGGCGCTTCCTTCACTATGGCTACACCTTC | CASSQVGKGRFLHYGYTF
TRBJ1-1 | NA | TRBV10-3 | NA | TGTGCCGCTATTGGGGTGGGGTTGGCCACTGAAGCTTTCTTT | CAAIGVGLATEAFF
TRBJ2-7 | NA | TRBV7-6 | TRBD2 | TGTGCCAGCAGCCGGCCGGGACTAGCGGCCTCCTACGAGCAGTACTTC | CASSRPGLAASYEQYF
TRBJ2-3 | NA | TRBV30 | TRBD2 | TGTGCCTGGACCCCCCGGGGCGGGGGAAGGACAGATACGCAGTATTTT | CAWTPRGGGRTDTQYF
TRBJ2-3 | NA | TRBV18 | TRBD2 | TGTGCCAGCTCACCACTCGGGCGGGGGATCACAGATACGCAGTATTTT | CASSPLGRGITDTQYF
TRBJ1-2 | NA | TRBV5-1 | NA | TGCGCCAGCAGCCTGGACGGATTAACTATGAGCTACACCTTC | CASSLDGLTMSYTF
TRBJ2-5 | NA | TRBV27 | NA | TGTGCCAGCAGTTTACGTTCAGGGTTGGAGACCCAGTACTTC | CASSLRSGLETQYF
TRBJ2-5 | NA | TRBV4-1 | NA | TGCGCCAGCAGCCTTTCCGGGACAACCCAAGAGACCCAGTACTTC | CASSLSGTTQETQYF
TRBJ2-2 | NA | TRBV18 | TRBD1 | TGTGCCAGCTCACCACCGGTCGGCGGACAGGGAAAGACCGGGGAGCTGTTTTTT | CASSPPVGGQGKTGELFF
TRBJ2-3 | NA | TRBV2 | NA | TGTGCCAGCAGTGACAGACTTTTCACAGATACGCAGTATTTT | CASSDRLFTDTQYF
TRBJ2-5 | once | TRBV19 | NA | TGTGCCAGTAGTATGTCGATTGGACTGGCCGAAGAGACCCAGTACTTC | CASSMSIGLAEETQYF
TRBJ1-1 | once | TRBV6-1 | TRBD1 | TGTGCCAGTTGTGTAGGCACGACAGGGCCCACTGAAGCTTTCTTT | CASCVGTTGPTEAFF
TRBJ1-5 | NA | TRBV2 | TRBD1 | TGTGCCAGCAGTGAAGGGGGACAGTTTCAGCCCCAGCATTTT | CASSEGGQFQPQHF
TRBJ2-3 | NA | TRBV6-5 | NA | TGTGCCAGCAGTTTCAAGTATACGCAGTATTTT | CASSFKYTQYF
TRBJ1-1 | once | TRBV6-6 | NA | TGTGCCAGCAGTTACTCGTTTCCTCAGAACACTGAAGCTTTCTTT | CASSYSFPQNTEAFF
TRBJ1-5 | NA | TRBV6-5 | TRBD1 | TGTGCCAGCAGTTATAGGACAGGTAATGGGCAGCCCCAGCATTTT | CASSYRTGNGQPQHF
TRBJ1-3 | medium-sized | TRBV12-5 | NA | TGTGCTAGTGGTCCGGGACACAACTCTGGAAACACCATATATTTT | CASGPGHNSGNTIYF
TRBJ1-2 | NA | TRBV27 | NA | TGTGCCAGCAGTCCGAAAAACTATGGCTACACCTTC | CASSPKNYGYTF
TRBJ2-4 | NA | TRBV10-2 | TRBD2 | TGCGCCAGCAGTCAATTAGCGGGCCTAGCCAAAAACATTCAGTACTTC | CASSQLAGLAKNIQYF
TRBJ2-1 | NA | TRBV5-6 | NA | TGTGCCAGCAGTCTCCCTGGCAGACACAATGAGCAGTTCTTC | CASSLPGRHNEQFF
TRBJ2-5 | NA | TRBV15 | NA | TGTGCCACCAGCAGAGATCCTCCCGGCCAAGAGACCCAGTACTTC | CATSRDPPGQETQYF
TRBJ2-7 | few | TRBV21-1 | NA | TGTGCCAGCACCTTATGGGGGCTCTCCTACGAGCAGTACTTC | CASTLWGLSYEQYF
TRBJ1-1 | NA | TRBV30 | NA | TGTGCCTGGAGCGGGACGGCCTGGGGCACTGAAGCTTTCTTT | CAWSGTAWGTEAFF
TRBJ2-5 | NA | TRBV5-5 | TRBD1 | TGTGCCAGCAGCCTGGGACAGGGGAAGGAGACCCAGTACTTC | CASSLGQGKETQYF
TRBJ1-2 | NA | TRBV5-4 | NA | TGTGCCAGCAGCTCAGGACAGAAGAACTATGGCTACACCTTC | CASSSGQKNYGYTF